Included here is one TCR beta chain sequence, with context. The V gene lost 3 bases and the J gene lost 3 bases, with 15 bases spanning the gap. The CDR3 is 15 amino acids. Participants spanned ages about 18 to 90 years and resided in roughly 26 US areas. Assignment of participants to cohorts was predicated upon participant-reported clinical history. Cohort 3 donors counted as recovered after two negative PCRs, clearance, or resolved symptoms. This sample is part of a study of blood T cell repertoires in COVID-19. Study context: Samples came from the United States, Italy and Spain, spanning acute and convalescent COVID-19.

The assay was immunoSEQ multiplex PCR, and TCRdb's table has in-frame clones only and misses some. The table shows some 250,000 clones, with roughly 91% occurring only once. This receptor was obtained from a man aged 40-49 years who had recovered from COVID-19. Sequencing was carried out using PBMCs or T cells enriched from blood (not recorded which). The chain carries TRBV23-1 and TRBJ2-7, with unresolved D. TRBV23-1 is treated as an ORF (open reading frame) with a function not yet certain. The CDR3 region is CASSQKVPHYYEQYF. The CDR3 DNA is TGCGCCAGCAGTCAGAAGGTACCCCACTACTACGAGCAGTACTTC.